Below are 29 T cell receptor beta chains sequenced from a single sample in a study of radiation and T cells in renal cell carcinoma. The time point is: blood 4 weeks post-SBRT, at nephrectomy. Indicated treatment: 15 Gy SBRT to primary tumor, nephrectomy 4 weeks later. The table came from immunoSEQ multiplex PCR; TCRdb's copy has only in-frame clones and leaves some out. The sample includes some 150,000 clones, 70% to 90% seen only once; the top ten take around a sixth. Sequenced here: blood, sampled from a patient whose treatment included radiotherapy and nephrectomy. Source of these receptors: a woman in her 50s with renal cell carcinoma.

Comments on this clone: The identical CDR3 is also encoded by other nucleotide sequences in the sample. The V gene is TRBV7-2, the J gene TRBJ2-7; D remains ambiguous. The ends were cut back, 5 bases at V and 2 bases at J, with 13 bases in the middle. The CDR3 length is 14 residues. Germline-derived CDR1 and CDR2 are SGHTA and FQGNSA. The CDR3 sequence: CASSLPTETYEQYF. The DNA of the CDR3 is TGTGCCAGCAGCCTACCGACGGAGACCTACGAGCAGTACTTC.

A note on this clone: Additional DNA sequences in this sample encode the identical CDR3. The chain is built from TRBV9 and TRBJ1-3; D unresolved. V was cut by 4 bases and J by 2 bases, with 4 bases left in between. The CDR3 spans 12 residues. Germline V gene lookup returns CDR1 SGDLS and CDR2 YYNGEE. The CDR3 DNA sequence: TGTGCCAGCAGCCCCACTGGAAACACCATATATTTT. The encoded protein is CASSPTGNTIYF.

This chain links TRBV7-9 with TRBJ2-7; D possibly matches TRBD1 or TRBD2 (5 bases each). Germline V gene sequence: CDR1 SEHNR, CDR2 FQNEAQ (reference sequence). V was cut by 4 bases and J by 7 bases, with 20 bases left in between. CDR3 length: 15 residues. CDR3 loop: CASSSLGASFTEQYF. For the CDR3, the DNA is TGTGCCAGCAGCTCCCTCGGGGCTAGTTTCACTGAGCAGTACTTC.

This clone was seen a few times. V and J are TRBV6-5 and TRBJ1-5, with a weak D call TRBD1 (5 bases). Germline-derived CDR1 and CDR2 are MNHEY and SVGAGI. V was pared by 5 bases and J by 3 bases, with 8 bases between. The CDR3 totals 13 residues. DNA for the CDR3: TGTGCCAGCAGTCGGGGCTACAATCAGCCCCAGCATTTT. It specifies CASSRGYNQPQHF.

The chain joins TRBV7-2 to TRBJ1-2; the D is unclear. V was shortened by 2 bases and J by 3 bases, with 13 bases between the two germline ends. The CDR3 contains 15 residues. The V gene's germline CDR1 is SGHTA and CDR2 FQGNSA. CDR3 in DNA: TGTGCCAGCAGCTTAACCGGGGAAGATGACTATGGCTACACCTTC. Translated, it gives CASSLTGEDDYGYTF.

The chain employs TRBV2 and TRBJ2-7, with TRBD2 matching over 15 bases. The CDR3 covers 14 residues. CDR1 SNHLY and CDR2 FYNNEI come from the germline V gene. V shed 7 bases and J 6 bases; nucleotides not matched to a gene: 4. The CDR3 protein is CASTGGLAGGEQYF. Written as DNA, the CDR3 is TGTGCCAGCACAGGGGGACTAGCGGGGGGCGAGCAGTACTTC.

J is TRBJ1-5 and V is TRBV19, with D perhaps TRBD1 (5 bases). The CDR3 loop spans 12 amino acids. V lost 9 bases, J lost 6 bases, and 12 bases lay in between. CDR1 is LNHDA and CDR2 is SQIVND in the germline V gene (reference sequence). CDR3 nucleotides: TGTGCCAGGGCTAGCAGGGTTCAGCCCCAGCATTTT. It specifies CARASRVQPQHF. Using reference TRBV19 and TRBJ1-5 for the parts outside the CDR3, the full variable domain is DGGITQSPKYLFRKEGQNVTLSCEQNLNHDAMYWYRQDPGQGLRLIYYSQIVNDFQKGDIAEGYSVSREKKESFPLTVTSAQKNPTAFYLCARASRVQPQHFGDGTRLSIL.

CDR3 nucleotides: TGTGCCAGCAGCCCGACAGATAATCAGCCCCAGCATTTT. Its translation is CASSPTDNQPQHF. The V call is TRBV7-8, the J call TRBJ1-5; perhaps TRBD1 as D (5 bases). The CDR3 contains 13 residues. The V end lost 5 bases, the J end lost 4 bases, and 9 bases lay between the germline ends. Germline V lookup: CDR1 SGHVS, CDR2 FQNEAQ.

The chain carries TRBV11-3 and TRBJ1-1, with D tentatively TRBD1 (5 bases). The V end was cut by 3 bases, the J end by 1 base, with 12 bases between. CDR1 is SGHNT, CDR2 YENEEA, per germline. The CDR3 consists of 15 residues. CDR3 sequence: CASSFDSGRNTEAFF. For the CDR3, the DNA is TGTGCCAGCAGCTTTGACAGCGGGAGGAACACTGAAGCTTTCTTT.

The chain combines TRBV19 with TRBJ1-4, with TRBD1 identical over 7 bases. V shed 7 bases and J 2 bases; nucleotides not matched to a gene: 4. The V gene's germline CDR1 is LNHDA and CDR2 SQIVND (reference sequence). The CDR3 spans 14 residues. The DNA of the CDR3 is TGTGCCAGTATCGACAGGGATACTAATGAAAAACTGTTTTTT. It is translated as CASIDRDTNEKLFF.

This clone was found a few times. V usage is TRBV10-1 and J usage is TRBJ1-2, with D possibly TRBD1 on 5 matching bases. The length of the CDR3 is 12 residues. Trimming cost V 4 bases and J 4 bases, with 7 bases left between them. Germline values: CDR1 WNHNN, CDR2 SYGVQD (reference sequence). CDR3 DNA sequence: TGCGCCAGCAGTGGGGACGGCTATGGCTACACCTTC. Translating gives CASSGDGYGYTF.

The chain carries TRBV6-6 and TRBJ1-4; 8 positions agree with TRBD1. CDR3 length: 16 amino acids. J was trimmed by 5 bases and V by 5 bases; bases with no gene match: 10. Looked up from germline, CDR1 is MNHNY and CDR2 is SVGAGI (reference sequence). CDR3 coding DNA: TGTGCCAGCAGTGTCGGACAGGGCAGTTCCAATGAAAAACTGTTTTTT. Residues: CASSVGQGSSNEKLFF.

CDR3 amino acids: CASSRMQDRDNSPLHF. The CDR3 DNA reads TGTGCCAGCTCACGGATGCAGGACAGGGATAATTCACCCCTCCACTTT. The chain has TRBV18 and TRBJ1-6, with 8 bases matching TRBD1. CDR3 size: 16 residues. Looked up from germline, CDR1 is KGHSH and CDR2 is LQKENI. The V and J ends lost 4 bases and 5 bases, in that order; junction bases with no gene match: 7.

There are many counts of this clone. The V call is TRBV10-3, the J call TRBJ2-2, with D possibly being TRBD2 (6 bases). Deletions cut 9 bases from V and 0 bases from J, with 11 bases between. The CDR3 length is 14 residues. Germline V gene data show CDR1 as ENHRY and CDR2 as SYGVKD. The CDR3 protein is CAIGGKTNTGELFF. In nucleotides, the CDR3 is TGTGCCATAGGCGGGAAAACGAACACCGGGGAGCTGTTTTTT.

This clone was detected a few times. This chain connects TRBV20-1 to TRBJ2-4; maybe TRBD1 (6 bases). Deletions cut 7 bases from V and 9 bases from J, with 13 bases between. Germline CDR1 reads DFQATT; CDR2 reads SNEGSKA (reference sequence). The CDR3 runs 11 residues. The CDR3 loop is CSDGRGTIQYF. The CDR3, as DNA: TGCAGTGACGGCAGGGGCACCATTCAGTACTTC.

The chain has TRBV7-2 and TRBJ2-5; TRBD2 might be the D (6 bases). The CDR3 contains 16 residues. Germline CDR1 reads SGHTA; CDR2 reads FQGNSA. Trimming stripped 5 bases from V and 4 bases from J, with 20 bases between. CDR3: CASSPPGVAGSETQYF. The CDR3 DNA reads as TGTGCCAGCAGCCCCCCGGGAGTGGCGGGATCAGAGACCCAGTACTTC.

The chain couples TRBV7-8 to TRBJ1-1; 10 bases are shared with TRBD1. CDR3 size: 17 residues. The V segment lost 2 bases and the J segment 4 bases; nucleotides outside the gene matches: 10. In germline, CDR1 is SGHVS, CDR2 FQNEAQ. CDR3 region: CASSLIGTGVIVTEAFF. DNA for the CDR3: TGTGCCAGCAGCTTAATTGGGACAGGGGTGATTGTCACTGAAGCTTTCTTT.

This clone has a handful of counts. V gene TRBV28 combines with J gene TRBJ1-1; tentatively, D is TRBD1 (6 bases). V lost 4 bases to trimming and J lost 1 base, with 10 bases between them. Germline loops: CDR1 MDHEN, CDR2 SYDVKM. The length of the CDR3 is 14 residues. CDR3 in amino acids: CASSSTGRNTEAFF. The CDR3 nucleotides are TGTGCCAGCAGTTCAACAGGGCGGAACACTGAAGCTTTCTTT.

This clone was counted once. This rearrangement joins TRBV5-1 to TRBJ2-3; 7 bases agree with TRBD2. CDR3 length: 13 residues. J gave up 1 base and V 5 bases, and 1 base lay outside the gene matches. Germline CDR1 and CDR2: SGHRS and YFSETQ. Here the CDR3 reads CASRLAGTDTQYF. CDR3 bases: TGCGCCAGCAGGCTAGCGGGCACAGATACGCAGTATTTT.

This clone appeared a single time. The chain joins TRBV6-4 to TRBJ2-5, with 9 bases aligning to TRBD1. Germline V gene sequence: CDR1 MRHNA, CDR2 SNTAGT. The V segment lost 2 bases and the J segment 5 bases; nucleotides outside the gene matches: 9. The CDR3 covers 16 residues. The DNA of the CDR3 is TGTGCCAGCAGTGACCCGACAGGGGGATTCGGGGAGACCCAGTACTTC. Translation gives CASSDPTGGFGETQYF.

The rearrangement uses TRBV29-1 and TRBJ1-2; no clear D. The ends were cut back, 0 bases at V and 4 bases at J, with 6 bases in the middle. The CDR3 spans 12 residues. Germline V CDR1 and CDR2: SQVTM, ANQGSEA. The CDR3 coding sequence is TGCAGCGTTGAAGAAGGGAGCTATGGCTACACCTTC. This encodes CSVEEGSYGYTF.

The V gene is TRBV7-2, the J gene TRBJ1-3, with a weak D call TRBD1 (5 bases). Germline assignment: CDR1 SGHTA and CDR2 FQGNSA. CDR3 length equals 16 residues. V lost 1 base to trimming and J lost 2 bases, with 12 bases between them. For the CDR3, the DNA is TGTGCCAGCAGCTTAGGCGGTGGGGACCCTGGAAACACCATATATTTT. Translating it yields CASSLGGGDPGNTIYF.

This chain uses TRBV5-4 with TRBJ2-1; TRBD2 matches 13 bases. The CDR3 covers 16 residues. J lost 14 bases, V lost 0 bases, and 11 bases had no gene match. CDR1 is SGHNT and CDR2 is YYREEE in the germline V gene (reference sequence). For the CDR3, the DNA is TGTGCCAGCAGCTTGGGTAGTGGGACTAGCGGGACGTTGGAGTTCTTC. It yields the protein CASSLGSGTSGTLEFF.

The V call is TRBV5-1, the J call TRBJ2-7; TRBD1 matches at 12 bases. Germline CDR1 and CDR2: SGHRS and YFSETQ. This CDR3 is 15 amino acids long. V trimming: 4 bases; J trimming: 0 bases; junction bases outside the gene matches: 2. The CDR3 nucleotides read TGCGCCAGCAGCGGGGGACAGGGGGCCTCCTACGAGCAGTACTTC. It encodes CASSGGQGASYEQYF. The full variable domain, in which reference TRBV5-1 and TRBJ2-7 provide the parts outside the CDR3, is KAGVTQTPRYLIKTRGQQVTLSCSPISGHRSVSWYQQTPGQGLQFLFEYFSETQRNKGNFPGRFSGRQFSNSRSEMNVSTLELGDSALYLCASSGGQGASYEQYFGPGTRLTVT.

V is TRBV7-9 and J is TRBJ1-1, with unresolved D. The CDR3 sequence is 14 residues long. Trimming pared 4 bases from V and 0 bases from J, leaving 9 bases between. Germline V lookup: CDR1 SEHNR, CDR2 FQNEAQ (reference sequence). This CDR3 reads CASSSSGMNTEAFF. CDR3 nucleotides: TGTGCCAGCAGCTCCTCTGGGATGAACACTGAAGCTTTCTTT.

As regards this clone: The same CDR3 also results from other DNA sequences found in this sample. The chain is built from TRBV11-2 and TRBJ2-7; perhaps TRBD1 as D (5 bases). Germline CDR1 SGHAT, CDR2 FQNNGV. CDR3 length: 14 residues. Trimming removed 5 bases at V and 2 bases at J, with 13 bases between. The CDR3 region is CASSPGPGPYEQYF. DNA for the CDR3: TGTGCCAGCAGCCCAGGGCCAGGACCCTACGAGCAGTACTTC. Based on the CDR3 plus reference TRBV11-2 and TRBJ2-7, the full variable domain is EAGVAQSPRYKIIEKRQSVAFWCNPISGHATLYWYQQILGQGPKLLIQFQNNGVVDDSQLPKDRFSAERLKGVDSTLKIQPAKLEDSAVYLCASSPGPGPYEQYFGPGTRLTVT.

J is TRBJ1-3 and V is TRBV7-2; D gene uncertain. CDR1 SGHTA and CDR2 FQGNSA come from the germline V gene. This CDR3 spans 15 amino acids. The V end lost 5 bases, the J end lost 0 bases, and 11 bases lay between the germline ends. The CDR3 region has the DNA TGTGCCAGCAGCGTCGCAGGTTTCTCTGGAAACACCATATATTTT. Amino acid sequence: CASSVAGFSGNTIYF.

CDR3 sequence (DNA): TGTGCCAGCAGCTTAAACGTACGAGAAGAGACCCAGTACTTC. Protein product: CASSLNVREETQYF. The chain has TRBV5-5 and TRBJ2-5; D is ambiguous. The CDR3 is 14 residues long. Looked up from germline, CDR1 is SGHKS and CDR2 is YYEKEE (reference sequence). Trimming took 2 bases from V and 3 from J, leaving 11 bases between them.

This chain links TRBV2 with TRBJ1-6; D not certain. With 7 bases removed from V and 4 bases from J, the gap between germline ends came to 8 bases. The CDR3 runs 13 residues. Germline V gene lookup returns CDR1 SNHLY and CDR2 FYNNEI. The CDR3 region has the DNA TGTGCCAGCAAGGAGGGTTATAATTCACCCCTCCACTTT. It yields the protein CASKEGYNSPLHF. The variable domain in full, completed from reference TRBV2 and TRBJ1-6, reads EPEVTQTPSHQVTQMGQEVILRCVPISNHLYFYWYRQILGQKVEFLVSFYNNEISEKSEIFDDQFSVERPDGSNFTLKIRSTKLEDSAMYFCASKEGYNSPLHFGNGTRLTVT.